The entry below gives a single TCR beta chain sequence along with its context. Authors' analysis steps: Quantification of nucleated cells was approximated via reference gene primer amplification. Using immunoSEQ multiplex PCR, the repertoire was profiled, and TCRdb retains in-frame clones only, with some absent. That table gives V, J and clone size, and the DNA gave D and trimming. The sample includes roughly 220,000 clones, more than 75% of them seen just once. This specimen comes from a study of blood T cell repertoires in COVID-19. Background on the study: The United States, Italy and Spain supplied acute and convalescent COVID-19 samples. The analysed material was cDNA or gDNA that came from T cells, B-cell-depleted T cells, or PBMCs.

Trimming at V came to 3 bases and at J to 3 bases, leaving 5 bases not matched to a gene. CDR3 length: 14 amino acids. Germline V CDR1 and CDR2: PRHDT, FYEKMQ (reference sequence). The source material was peripheral blood. The V gene is TRBV13, the J gene TRBJ2-7; 7 bases line up with TRBD1. This receptor was identified in a man older than 75 with acute or convalescent COVID-19. Here the CDR3 DNA reads TGTGCCAGCAGCTTCCGACAGGGTGACTACGAGCAGTACTTC. Residues: CASSFRQGDYEQYF.